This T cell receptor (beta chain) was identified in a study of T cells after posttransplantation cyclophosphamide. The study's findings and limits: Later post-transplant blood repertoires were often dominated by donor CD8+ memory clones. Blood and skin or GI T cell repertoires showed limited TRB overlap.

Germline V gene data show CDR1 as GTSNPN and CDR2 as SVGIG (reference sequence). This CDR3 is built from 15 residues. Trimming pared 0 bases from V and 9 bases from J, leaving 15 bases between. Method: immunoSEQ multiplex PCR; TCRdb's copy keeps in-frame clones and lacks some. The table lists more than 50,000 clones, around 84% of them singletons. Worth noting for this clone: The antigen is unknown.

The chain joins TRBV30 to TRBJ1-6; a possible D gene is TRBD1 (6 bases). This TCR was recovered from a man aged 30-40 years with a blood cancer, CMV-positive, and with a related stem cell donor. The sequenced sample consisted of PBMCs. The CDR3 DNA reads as TGTGCCTGGAGTGTACTTAGCAGGGGTAGTTCACCCCTCCACTTT. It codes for CAWSVLSRGSSPLHF.